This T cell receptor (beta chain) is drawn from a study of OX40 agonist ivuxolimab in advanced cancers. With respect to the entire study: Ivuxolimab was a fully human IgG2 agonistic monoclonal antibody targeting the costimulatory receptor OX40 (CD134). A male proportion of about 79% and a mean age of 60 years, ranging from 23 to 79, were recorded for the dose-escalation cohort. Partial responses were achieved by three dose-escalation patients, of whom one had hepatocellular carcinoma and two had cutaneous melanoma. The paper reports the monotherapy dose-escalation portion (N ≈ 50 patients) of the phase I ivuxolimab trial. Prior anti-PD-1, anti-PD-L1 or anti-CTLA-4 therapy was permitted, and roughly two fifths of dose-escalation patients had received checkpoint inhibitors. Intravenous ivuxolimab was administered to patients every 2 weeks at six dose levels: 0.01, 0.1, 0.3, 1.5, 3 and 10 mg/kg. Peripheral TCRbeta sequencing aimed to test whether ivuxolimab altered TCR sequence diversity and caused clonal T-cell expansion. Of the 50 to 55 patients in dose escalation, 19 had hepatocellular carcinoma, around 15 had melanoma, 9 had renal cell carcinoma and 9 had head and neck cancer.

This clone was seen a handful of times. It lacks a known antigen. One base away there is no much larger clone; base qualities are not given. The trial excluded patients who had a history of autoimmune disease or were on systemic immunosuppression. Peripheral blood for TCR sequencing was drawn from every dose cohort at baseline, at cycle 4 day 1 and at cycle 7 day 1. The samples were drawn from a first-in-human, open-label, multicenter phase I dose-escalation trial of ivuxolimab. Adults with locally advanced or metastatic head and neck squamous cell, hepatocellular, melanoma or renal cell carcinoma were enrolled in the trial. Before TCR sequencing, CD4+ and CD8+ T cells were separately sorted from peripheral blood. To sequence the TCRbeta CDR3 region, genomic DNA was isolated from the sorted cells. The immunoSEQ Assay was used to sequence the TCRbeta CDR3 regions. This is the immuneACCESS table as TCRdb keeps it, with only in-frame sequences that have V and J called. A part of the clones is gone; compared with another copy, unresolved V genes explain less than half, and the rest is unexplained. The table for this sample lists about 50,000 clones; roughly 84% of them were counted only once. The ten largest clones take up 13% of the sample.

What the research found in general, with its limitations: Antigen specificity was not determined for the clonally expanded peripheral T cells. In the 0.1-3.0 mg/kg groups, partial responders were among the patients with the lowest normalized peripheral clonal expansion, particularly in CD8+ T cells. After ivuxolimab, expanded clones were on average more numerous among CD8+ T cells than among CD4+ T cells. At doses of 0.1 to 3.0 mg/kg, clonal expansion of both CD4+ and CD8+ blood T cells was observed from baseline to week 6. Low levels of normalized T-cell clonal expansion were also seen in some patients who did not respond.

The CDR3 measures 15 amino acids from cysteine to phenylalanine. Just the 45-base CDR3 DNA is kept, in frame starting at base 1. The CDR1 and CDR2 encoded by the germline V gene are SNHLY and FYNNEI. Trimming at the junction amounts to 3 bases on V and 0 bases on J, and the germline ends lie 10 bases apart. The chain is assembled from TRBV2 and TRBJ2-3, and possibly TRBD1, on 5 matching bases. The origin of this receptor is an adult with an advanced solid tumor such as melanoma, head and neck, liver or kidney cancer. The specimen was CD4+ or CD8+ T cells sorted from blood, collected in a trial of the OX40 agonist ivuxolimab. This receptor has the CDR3 CASSDQGSSTDTQYF. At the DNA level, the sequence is TGTGCCAGCAGTGACCAGGGAAGTAGCACAGATACGCAGTATTTT.